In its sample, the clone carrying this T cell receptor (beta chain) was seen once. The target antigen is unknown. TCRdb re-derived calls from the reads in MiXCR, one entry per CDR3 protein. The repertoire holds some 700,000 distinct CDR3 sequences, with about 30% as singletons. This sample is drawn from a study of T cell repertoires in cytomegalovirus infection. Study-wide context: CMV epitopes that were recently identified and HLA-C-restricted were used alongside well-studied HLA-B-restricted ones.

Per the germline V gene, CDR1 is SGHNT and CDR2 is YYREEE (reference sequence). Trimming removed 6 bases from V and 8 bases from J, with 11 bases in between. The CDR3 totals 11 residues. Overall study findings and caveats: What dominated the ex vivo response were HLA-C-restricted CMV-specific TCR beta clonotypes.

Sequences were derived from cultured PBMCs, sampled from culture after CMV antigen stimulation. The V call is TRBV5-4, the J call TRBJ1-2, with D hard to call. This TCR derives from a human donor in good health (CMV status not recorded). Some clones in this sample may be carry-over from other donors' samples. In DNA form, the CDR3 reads TGTGCCAGCAAGGCTCTCATGGGCTACACCTTC. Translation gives CASKALMGYTF.